The TCR beta chain described here comes from a study of T cell responses to AZD1222 COVID-19 vaccine. Whole-study results and caveats: A reported finding is that nearly half of spike-specific TCRs target unmutated variant regions. Sampled repertoires all dated from after the peak T cell response. Most donors were white British and more were female, and clonal diversity was possibly underestimated. Two AZD1222 administrations were followed by greater Spike-specific TCR breadth and depth.

Details on this clone: Antigen unknown.

Assay used: immunoSEQ multiplex PCR; TCRdb lists only in-frame clones, some missing. The sample consists of approximately 270,000 clones, 90% to 95% of them appearing once. Between the trimmed V and J ends, which lost 4 bases and 4 bases, there was a span of 14 bases. CDR3 length: 15 residues. Germline-derived CDR1 and CDR2 are SNHLY and FYNNEI. The material was peripheral blood, obtained 28 days after the second AZD1222 dose. J is TRBJ1-5 and V is TRBV2, with a possible D match to TRBD1 (5 bases). The source of this sequence is an adult who received the AZD1222 COVID-19 vaccine. CDR3 coding DNA: TGTGCCAGCAGTGGGGCAGTCCAGGGAAATCAGCCCCAGCATTTT. As protein: CASSGAVQGNQPQHF.